This TCR beta chain was obtained from a study of tumor T cells in aggressive B-cell lymphoma. Clones were sequenced by immunoSEQ multiplex PCR, and TCRdb holds only the in-frame ones, with some missing. The sample includes 400 to 600 clones, 80% to 90% of them seen just once. V lost 6 bases and J lost 1, with 6 bases in between. The germline CDR1 and CDR2 sequences are DFQATT and SNEGSKA (reference sequence). CDR3 size: 11 residues. Sequences were obtained from tumor tissue. This clonotype was sampled from an adult with diffuse large B cell lymphoma. The chain has TRBV20-1 and TRBJ1-1; no reliable D call. The CDR3 loop reads CSAPRNTEAFF. In DNA form, the CDR3 reads TGCAGTGCCCCCAGGAACACTGAAGCTTTCTTT.